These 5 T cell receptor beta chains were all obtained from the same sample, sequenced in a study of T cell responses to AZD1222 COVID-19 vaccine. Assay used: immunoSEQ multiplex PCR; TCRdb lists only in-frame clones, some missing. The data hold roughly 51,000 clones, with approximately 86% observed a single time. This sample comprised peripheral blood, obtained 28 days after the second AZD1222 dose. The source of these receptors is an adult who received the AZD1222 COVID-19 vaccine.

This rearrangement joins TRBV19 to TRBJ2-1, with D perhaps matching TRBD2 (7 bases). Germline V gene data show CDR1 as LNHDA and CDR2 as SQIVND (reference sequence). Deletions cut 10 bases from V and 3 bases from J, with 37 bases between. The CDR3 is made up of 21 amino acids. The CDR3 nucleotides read TGTGCCACCACTATGGGGGGGCTAGCGGCTTCCTTAGGCCGTTTCTACAATGAGCAGTTCTTC. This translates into CATTMGGLAASLGRFYNEQFF.

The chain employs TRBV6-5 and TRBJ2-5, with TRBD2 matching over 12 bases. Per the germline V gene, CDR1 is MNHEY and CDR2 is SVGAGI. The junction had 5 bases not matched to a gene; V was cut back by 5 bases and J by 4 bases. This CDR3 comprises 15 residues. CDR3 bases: TGTGCCAGCAGTCGCACGACTAGCGGGAGAGAGACCCAGTACTTC. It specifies CASSRTTSGRETQYF.

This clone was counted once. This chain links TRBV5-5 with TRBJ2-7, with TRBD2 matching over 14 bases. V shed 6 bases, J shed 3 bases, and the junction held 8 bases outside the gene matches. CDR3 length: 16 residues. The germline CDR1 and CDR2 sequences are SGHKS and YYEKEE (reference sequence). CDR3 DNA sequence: TGTGCCAGCACCGATTCCGGACTAGCGGGGGGCTACGAGCAGTACTTC. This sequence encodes CASTDSGLAGGYEQYF.

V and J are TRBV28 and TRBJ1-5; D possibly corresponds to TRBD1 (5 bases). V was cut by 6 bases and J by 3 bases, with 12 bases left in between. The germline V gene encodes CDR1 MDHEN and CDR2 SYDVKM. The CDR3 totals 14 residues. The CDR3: CASRNQGVNQPQHF. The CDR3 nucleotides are TGTGCCAGCAGGAATCAGGGAGTCAATCAGCCCCAGCATTTT.

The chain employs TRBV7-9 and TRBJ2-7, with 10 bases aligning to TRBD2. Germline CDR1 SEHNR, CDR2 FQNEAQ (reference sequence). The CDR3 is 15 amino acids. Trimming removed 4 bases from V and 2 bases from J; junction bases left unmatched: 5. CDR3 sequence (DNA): TGTGCCAGCAGCTCTCTAGCGGGAGTTACCTACGAGCAGTACTTC. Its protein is CASSSLAGVTYEQYF.